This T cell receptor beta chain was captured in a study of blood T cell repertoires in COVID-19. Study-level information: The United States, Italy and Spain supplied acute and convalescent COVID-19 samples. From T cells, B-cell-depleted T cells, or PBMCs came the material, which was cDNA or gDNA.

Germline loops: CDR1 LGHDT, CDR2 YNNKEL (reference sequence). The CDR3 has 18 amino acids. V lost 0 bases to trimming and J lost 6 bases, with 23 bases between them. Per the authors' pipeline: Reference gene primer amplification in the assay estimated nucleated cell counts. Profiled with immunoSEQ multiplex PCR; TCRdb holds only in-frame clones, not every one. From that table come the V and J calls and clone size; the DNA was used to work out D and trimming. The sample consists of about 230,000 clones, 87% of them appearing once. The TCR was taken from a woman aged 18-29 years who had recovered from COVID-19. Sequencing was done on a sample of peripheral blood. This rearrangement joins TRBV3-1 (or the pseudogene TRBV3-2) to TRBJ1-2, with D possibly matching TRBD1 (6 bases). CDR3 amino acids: CASSQDIIVTGKGDGYTF. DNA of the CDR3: TGTGCCAGCAGCCAAGATATAATCGTAACAGGGAAAGGGGATGGCTACACCTTC.